This T cell receptor (beta chain) was captured by sequencing in a study of shared clonotypes between healthy human individuals. Terminally differentiated effector memory CD45RA+ cells were excluded from the naive CD8 cells, which were CD45RO-negative and positively selected for CCR7. Per germline, CDR1 LGHNA and CDR2 YNFKEQ. The CDR3 consists of 16 residues. Trimming took 0 bases from V and 5 from J, leaving 13 bases between them. Some clones are missing from TCRdb's copy, which holds only in-frame ones; the method was immunoSEQ multiplex PCR. The profile shows around 610,000 clones, 96% of them singletons.

The genes are TRBV4-2 and TRBJ2-2; TRBD1 is a possible D gene (6 bases). This receptor was obtained from a woman aged 25 to 39 in good health. Sequencing input: naive CD8+ T cells sorted from blood. The CDR3 spells CASSQEPGQPTGELFF. CDR3 bases: TGTGCCAGCAGCCAAGAGCCAGGACAGCCTACCGGGGAGCTGTTTTTT.